The 8 T cell receptor beta chains below all came from one sample that was sequenced in a study of blood T cell repertoires in COVID-19. Clones were read by immunoSEQ multiplex PCR, and TCRdb kept only the in-frame ones, dropping some. The sample consists of some 100,000 clones, roughly 92% of them appearing once. The sample consisted of peripheral blood. Every receptor here comes from a man in his 60s with acute or convalescent COVID-19.

The rearrangement joins TRBV20-1 to TRBJ2-1; 9 bases map to TRBD2. Losses at the gene ends were 3 bases for V and 0 bases for J; bases not matched to a gene: 9. The V gene's germline CDR1 is DFQATT and CDR2 SNEGSKA (reference sequence). The CDR3 has 17 residues. The CDR3 coding sequence is TGCAGTGCTAGTACACCCCGTAGCGGGAGCTCCTACAATGAGCAGTTCTTC. Its translation is CSASTPRSGSSYNEQFF.

The rearrangement links TRBV2 to TRBJ2-2; 10 bases are a match to TRBD2. V shed 7 bases, J shed 2 bases, and the junction held 7 bases outside the gene matches. Germline assignment: CDR1 SNHLY and CDR2 FYNNEI. The CDR3 runs 16 residues. The CDR3 is CASIGTSAINTGELFF. DNA of the CDR3: TGTGCCAGCATCGGGACTAGCGCCATCAACACCGGGGAGCTGTTTTTT.

The V call is TRBV2, the J call TRBJ2-5, with 10 positions matching TRBD1. This CDR3 is built from 17 residues. Germline loops: CDR1 SNHLY, CDR2 FYNNEI. V gave up 5 bases and J gave up 5 bases; unmatched junction bases: 14. The CDR3 loop is CASSFDVRTGGLETQYF. Written as DNA, the CDR3 is TGTGCCAGCAGTTTCGATGTACGGACAGGGGGGCTTGAGACCCAGTACTTC.

V gene TRBV7-2 combines with J gene TRBJ2-1; D remains ambiguous. The CDR3 totals 15 residues. Germline values: CDR1 SGHTA, CDR2 FQGNSA. With 7 bases removed from V and 0 bases from J, the gap between germline ends came to 13 bases. The CDR3 DNA follows: TGTGCCAGCACTCTTAGTAGGAGCTCCTACAATGAGCAGTTCTTC. This translates into CASTLSRSSYNEQFF.

The genes are TRBV6-1 and TRBJ1-5; D unclear. Germline CDR1 is MNHNS and CDR2 is SASEGT. This CDR3 contains 16 residues. V gave up 2 bases and J gave up 0 bases, with 11 bases separating them. This chain's CDR3 is CASSEFWSYSNQPQHF. The CDR3 DNA follows: TGTGCCAGCAGTGAATTCTGGAGTTATAGCAATCAGCCCCAGCATTTT.

Only a few counts were recorded for this clone. The CDR3 DNA follows: TGTGCCAGCAGCCTAGGCCAGGAGGCCGGGGAGCTGTTTTTT. Its translation: CASSLGQEAGELFF. This chain uses TRBV5-8 with TRBJ2-2, with D possibly TRBD2 on 5 matching bases. The CDR3 totals 14 residues. Trimming cost V 4 bases and J 6 bases, with 13 bases left between them. The germline CDR1 and CDR2 sequences are SGHTS and YDEGEE.

The chain links TRBV14 to TRBJ2-1, with no clear D. The CDR3 is 15 amino acids. Germline lookup yields CDR1 SGHDN and CDR2 FVKESK. Trimming shortened V by 4 bases and J by 1 base, and 11 bases separated the two germline ends. This CDR3 is CASSPLAASYNEQFF. CDR3 nucleotide sequence: TGTGCCAGCAGCCCCCTTGCGGCATCCTACAATGAGCAGTTCTTC.

The V call is TRBV28, the J call TRBJ1-1; 10 nucleotides align to TRBD1. Germline V gene data show CDR1 as MDHEN and CDR2 as SYDVKM. This CDR3 is 14 amino acids long. J gave up 6 bases and V 6 bases, and 7 bases lay outside the gene matches. The CDR3 DNA reads as TGTGCCAGCAGCCCTGACAGGGGGCGATCTGAAGCTTTCTTT. Protein product: CASSPDRGRSEAFF. The complete variable domain, with remaining parts taken from reference TRBV28 and TRBJ1-1, reads DVKVTQSSRYLVKRTGEKVFLECVQDMDHENMFWYRQDPGLGLRLIYFSYDVKMKEKGDIPEGYSVSREKKERFSLILESASTNQTSMYLCASSPDRGRSEAFFGQGTRLTVV.